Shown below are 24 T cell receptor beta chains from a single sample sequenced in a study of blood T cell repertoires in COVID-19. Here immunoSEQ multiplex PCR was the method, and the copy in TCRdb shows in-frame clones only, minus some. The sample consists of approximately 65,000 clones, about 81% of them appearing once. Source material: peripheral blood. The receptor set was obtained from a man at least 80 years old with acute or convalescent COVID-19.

This CDR3 is CASSEFRDNYGYTF. CDR3 DNA: TGTGCCAGCAGTGAATTCAGGGATAACTATGGCTACACCTTC. This chain links TRBV2 with TRBJ1-2, with a possible D match to TRBD1 (5 bases). CDR1 SNHLY and CDR2 FYNNEI come from the germline V gene. Deletions cut 2 bases from V and 1 base from J, with 8 bases between. This CDR3 region has 14 residues.

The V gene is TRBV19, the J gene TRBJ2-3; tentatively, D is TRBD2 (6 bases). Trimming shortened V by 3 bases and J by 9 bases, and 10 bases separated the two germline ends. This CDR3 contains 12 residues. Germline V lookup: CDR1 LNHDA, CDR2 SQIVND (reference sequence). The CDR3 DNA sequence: TGTGCCAGTAGTATGGAACGGGGGACGCAGTATTTT. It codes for CASSMERGTQYF.

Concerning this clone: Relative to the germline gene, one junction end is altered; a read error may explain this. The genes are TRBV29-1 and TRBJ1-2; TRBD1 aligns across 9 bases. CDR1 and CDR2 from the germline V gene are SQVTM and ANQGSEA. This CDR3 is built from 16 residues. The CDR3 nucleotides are TGCAGCGTAGAAGGACAGGGGCAAGGTAGCCTCTATGGCTACACCTTC. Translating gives CSVEGQGQGSLYGYTF. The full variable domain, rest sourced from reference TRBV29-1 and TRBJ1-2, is SAVISQKPSRDICQRGTSLTIQCQVDSQVTMMFWYRQQPGQSLTLIATANQGSEATYESGFVIDKFPISRPNLTFSTLTVSNMSPEDSSIYLCSVEGQGQGSLYGYTFGSGTRLTVV.

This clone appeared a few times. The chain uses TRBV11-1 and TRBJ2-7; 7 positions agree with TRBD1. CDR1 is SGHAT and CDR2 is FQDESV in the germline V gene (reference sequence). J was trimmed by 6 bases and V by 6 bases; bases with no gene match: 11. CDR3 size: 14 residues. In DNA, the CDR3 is TGTGCCAGCAGATCCGGGACAGAAAAAAGCGAGCAGTACTTC. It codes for CASRSGTEKSEQYF.

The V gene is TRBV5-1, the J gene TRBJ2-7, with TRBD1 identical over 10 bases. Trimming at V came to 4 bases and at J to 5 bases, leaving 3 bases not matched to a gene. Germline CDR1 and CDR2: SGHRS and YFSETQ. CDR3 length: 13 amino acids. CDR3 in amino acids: CASSAGTGDEQYF. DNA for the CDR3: TGCGCCAGCAGCGCCGGGACAGGGGACGAGCAGTACTTC.

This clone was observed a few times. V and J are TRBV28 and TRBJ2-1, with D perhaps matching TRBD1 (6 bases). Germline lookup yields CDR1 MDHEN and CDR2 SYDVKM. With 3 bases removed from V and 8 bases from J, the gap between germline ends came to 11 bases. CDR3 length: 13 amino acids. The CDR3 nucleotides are TGTGCCAGCAGTTTGATGGGGGCTCATGAGCAGTTCTTC. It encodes CASSLMGAHEQFF.

CDR3 sequence: CASSPPGSHTDTQYF. CDR3 nucleotide sequence: TGTGCCAGCAGCCCCCCGGGGTCACACACAGATACGCAGTATTTT. The chain joins TRBV3-1 (or the pseudogene TRBV3-2) to TRBJ2-3, with a tentative D call TRBD2 (5 bases). The CDR3 has 15 residues. In germline, CDR1 is LGHDT, CDR2 YNNKEL (reference sequence). Trimming removed 4 bases from V and 2 bases from J, with 13 bases in between.

The CDR3 DNA reads TGTGCCACCAGCAGAGATCTTCGGCGGGGCTCCTACGAGCAGTACTTC. Encoded protein: CATSRDLRRGSYEQYF. The chain is built from TRBV15 and TRBJ2-7, with D perhaps matching TRBD2 (6 bases). The CDR3 contains 16 residues. With 0 bases removed from V and 0 bases from J, the gap between germline ends came to 12 bases. Germline V CDR1 and CDR2: LNHNV, YYDKDF (reference sequence).

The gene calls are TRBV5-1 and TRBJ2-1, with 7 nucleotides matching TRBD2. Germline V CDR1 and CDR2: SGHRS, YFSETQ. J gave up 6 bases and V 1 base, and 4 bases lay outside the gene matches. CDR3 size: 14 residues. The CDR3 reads CASSLSGISNEQFF. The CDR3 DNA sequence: TGCGCCAGCAGCTTGAGCGGGATAAGCAATGAGCAGTTCTTC.

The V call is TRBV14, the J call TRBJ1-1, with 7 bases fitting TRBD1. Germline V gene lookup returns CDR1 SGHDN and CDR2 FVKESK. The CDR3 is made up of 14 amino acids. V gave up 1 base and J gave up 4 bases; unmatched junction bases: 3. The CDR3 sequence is CASSQAGTATEAFF. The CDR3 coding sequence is TGTGCCAGCAGCCAAGCGGGGACAGCCACTGAAGCTTTCTTT.

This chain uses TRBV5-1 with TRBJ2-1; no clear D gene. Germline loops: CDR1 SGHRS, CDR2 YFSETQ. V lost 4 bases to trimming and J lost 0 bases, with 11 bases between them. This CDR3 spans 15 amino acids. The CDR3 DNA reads TGCGCCAGCAGCGTGACGGAGAGCTCCTACAATGAGCAGTTCTTC. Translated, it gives CASSVTESSYNEQFF.

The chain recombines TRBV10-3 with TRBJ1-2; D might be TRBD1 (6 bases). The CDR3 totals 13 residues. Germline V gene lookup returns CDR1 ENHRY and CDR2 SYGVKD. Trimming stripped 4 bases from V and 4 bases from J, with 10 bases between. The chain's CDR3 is CAISVQGTYGYTF. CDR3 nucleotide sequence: TGTGCCATCAGTGTTCAGGGGACCTATGGCTACACCTTC.

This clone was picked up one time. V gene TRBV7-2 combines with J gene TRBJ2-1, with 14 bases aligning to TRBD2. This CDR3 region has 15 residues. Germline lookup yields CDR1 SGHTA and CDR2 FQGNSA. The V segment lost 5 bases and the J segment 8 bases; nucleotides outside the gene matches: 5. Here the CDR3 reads CASSPGLAGVYEQFF. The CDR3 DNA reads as TGTGCCAGCAGCCCGGGACTAGCGGGGGTATATGAGCAGTTCTTC.

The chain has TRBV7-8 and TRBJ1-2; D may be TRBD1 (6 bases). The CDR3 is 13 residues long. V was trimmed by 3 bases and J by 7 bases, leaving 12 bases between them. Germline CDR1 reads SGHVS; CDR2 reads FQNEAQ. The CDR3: CASSLDSLAGYTF. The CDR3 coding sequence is TGTGCCAGCAGCTTGGACAGCCTCGCTGGCTACACCTTC. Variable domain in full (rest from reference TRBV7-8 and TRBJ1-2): GAGVSQSPRYKVAKRGQDVALRCDPISGHVSLFWYQQALGQGPEFLTYFQNEAQLDKSGLPSDRFFAERPEGSVSTLKIQRTQQEDSAVYLCASSLDSLAGYTFGSGTRLTVV.

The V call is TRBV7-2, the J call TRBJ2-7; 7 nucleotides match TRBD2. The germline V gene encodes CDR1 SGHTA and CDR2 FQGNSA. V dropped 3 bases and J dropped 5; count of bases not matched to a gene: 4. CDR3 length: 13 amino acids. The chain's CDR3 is CASSFGLADEQYF. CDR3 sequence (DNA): TGTGCCAGCAGCTTCGGCCTAGCGGACGAGCAGTACTTC.

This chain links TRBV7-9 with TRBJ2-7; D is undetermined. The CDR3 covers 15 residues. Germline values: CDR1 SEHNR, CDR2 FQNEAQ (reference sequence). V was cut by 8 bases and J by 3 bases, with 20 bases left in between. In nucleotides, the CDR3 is TGTGCCAGCGGCCGAGGCAAGTTTTCGGTCTACGAGCAGTACTTC. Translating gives CASGRGKFSVYEQYF. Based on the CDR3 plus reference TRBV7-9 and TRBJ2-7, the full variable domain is DTGVSQNPRHKITKRGQNVTFRCDPISEHNRLYWYRQTLGQGPEFLTYFQNEAQLEKSRLLSDRFSAERPKGSFSTLEIQRTEQGDSAMYLCASGRGKFSVYEQYFGPGTRLTVT.

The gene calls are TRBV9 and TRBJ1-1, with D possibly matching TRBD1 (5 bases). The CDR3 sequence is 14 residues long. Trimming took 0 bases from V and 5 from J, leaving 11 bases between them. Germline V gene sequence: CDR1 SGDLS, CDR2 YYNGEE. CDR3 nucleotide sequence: TGTGCCAGCAGCGTAGGGGGCTTCGAGACTGAAGCTTTCTTT. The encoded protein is CASSVGGFETEAFF.

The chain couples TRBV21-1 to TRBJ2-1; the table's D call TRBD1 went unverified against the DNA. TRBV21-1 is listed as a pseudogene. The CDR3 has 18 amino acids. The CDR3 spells CASSPRLFQGYSYNEQFF. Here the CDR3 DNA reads TGTGCCAGCAGCCCGCGACTTTTCCAGGGGTACTCCTACAATGAGCAGTTCTTC.

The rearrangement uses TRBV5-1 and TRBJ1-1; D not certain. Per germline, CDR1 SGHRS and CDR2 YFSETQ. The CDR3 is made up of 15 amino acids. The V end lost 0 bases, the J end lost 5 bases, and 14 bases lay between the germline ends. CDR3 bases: TGCGCCAGCAGCTTGGCCATAGGGAGCGGAACTGAAGCTTTCTTT. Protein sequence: CASSLAIGSGTEAFF.

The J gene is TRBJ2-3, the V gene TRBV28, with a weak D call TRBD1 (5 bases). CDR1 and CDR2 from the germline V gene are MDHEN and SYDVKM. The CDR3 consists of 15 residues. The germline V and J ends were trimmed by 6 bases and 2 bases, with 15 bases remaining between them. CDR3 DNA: TGTGCCAGCAGCGGCCTCCGACAGTTCACAGATACGCAGTATTTT. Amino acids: CASSGLRQFTDTQYF.

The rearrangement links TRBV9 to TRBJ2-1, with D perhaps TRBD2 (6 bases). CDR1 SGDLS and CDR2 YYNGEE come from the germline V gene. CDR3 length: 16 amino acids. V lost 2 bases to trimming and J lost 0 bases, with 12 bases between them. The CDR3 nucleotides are TGTGCCAGCAGCGTCAGCGGGCGCAGCTCCTACAATGAGCAGTTCTTC. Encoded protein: CASSVSGRSSYNEQFF.

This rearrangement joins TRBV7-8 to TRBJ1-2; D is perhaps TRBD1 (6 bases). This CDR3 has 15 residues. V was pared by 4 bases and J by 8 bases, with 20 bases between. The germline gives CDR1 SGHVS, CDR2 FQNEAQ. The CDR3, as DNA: TGTGCCAGCAGCTCACGATTGCGGGGGGCGTGGGGCTACACCTTC. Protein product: CASSSRLRGAWGYTF.

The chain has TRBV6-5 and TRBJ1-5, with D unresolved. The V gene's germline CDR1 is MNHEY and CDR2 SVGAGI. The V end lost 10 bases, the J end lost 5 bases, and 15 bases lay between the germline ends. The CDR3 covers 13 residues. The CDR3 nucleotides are TGTGCCATTGTTGGGCCGGAGGATCAGCCCCAGCATTTT. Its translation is CAIVGPEDQPQHF.

The CDR3 region is CASSLLATNEKLFF. CDR3 bases: TGTGCCAGCAGTCTACTTGCAACTAATGAAAAACTGTTTTTT. The chain couples TRBV6-6 to TRBJ1-4; unclear D gene. CDR3 length: 14 residues. V lost 5 bases, J lost 0 bases, and 7 bases lay in between. The germline V gene has CDR1 MNHNY and CDR2 SVGAGI (reference sequence).